This TCR beta chain came from a study of technical replicates of blood from several donors (dated by TCRdb to 2016 to 2017). The library was produced with the immunoSEQ multiplex PCR assay. In its TCRdb copy, this immuneACCESS table keeps in-frame sequences only and misses some clones. Where compared with another copy, unresolved V genes explain less than half of these, and the others have no known cause. This sample comprises 70,000 or so clones, approximately 89% of them detected only once. Together, the top ten hold roughly 5% of the sample. As regards this clone: Its antigen remains unidentified. There are no base qualities to consult, and no much larger clone falls within one base.

Reading from cysteine to phenylalanine, the CDR3 counts 16 amino acids. Just CDR3 DNA is preserved here, 48 bases in frame from base 1. CDR1 SGHDN and CDR2 FVKESK were looked up in the germline V gene. V is reduced by 4 bases and J by 0 bases, leaving a spacing of 13 bases between them. This clonotype was obtained from a human donor in good health. Some clones in this sample may be carry-over from other donors' samples. The sequenced sample consisted of PBMCs. Recombination linked TRBV14 to TRBJ2-1; TRBD2 might be the D gene, on 5 matching bases. The CDR3 protein: CASSRSGGSSYNEQFF. The base sequence is TGTGCCAGCAGCCGATCCGGTGGGAGCTCCTACAATGAGCAGTTCTTC.